The 19 T cell receptor beta chains in this list originate from one sample, sequenced in a study of CD8+ T cells in alopecia areata. As the sequencing template, cDNA was produced by extracting RNA and reverse transcribing it. TCRdb's copy holds only in-frame clones and misses some; the assay was immunoSEQ multiplex PCR. The sample carries some 150,000 clones, roughly 64% recorded once. Sequencing used CD4+ T cells sorted from blood, obtained at week 0. All receptors derive from a human donor with alopecia areata.

A remark on this clone: One junction end disagrees with the germline gene, perhaps due to a read error. This sequence joins TRBV7-2 and TRBJ2-7; D unclear. Per the germline V gene, CDR1 is SGHTA and CDR2 is FQGNSA. This CDR3 contains 14 residues. This CDR3 is CASSSATFSDEQYF. The CDR3 DNA follows: TGTGCCAGCAGCTCGGCTACCTTCTCCGACGAGCAGTACTTC.

This chain connects TRBV30 to TRBJ1-4; 11 bases are shared with TRBD1. The CDR3 is 12 residues long. Looked up from germline, CDR1 is GTSNPN and CDR2 is SVGIG (reference sequence). V shed 8 bases and J 8 bases; nucleotides not matched to a gene: 4. For the CDR3, the DNA is TGTGCCGGTGGGACAGGGGGAGAAAAACTGTTTTTT. It encodes CAGGTGGEKLFF. The full variable domain, with the rest looked up from reference TRBV30 and TRBJ1-4, is SQTIHQWPATLVQPVGSPLSLECTVEGTSNPNLYWYRQAAGRGLQLLFYSVGIGQISSEVPQNLSASRPQDRQFILSSKKLLLSDSGFYLCAGGTGGEKLFFGSGTQLSVL.

This CDR3 is CASSLGQGGYNEQFF. CDR3 bases: TGTGCCAGCAGCTTAGGGCAGGGGGGTTACAATGAGCAGTTCTTC. The rearrangement uses TRBV7-9 and TRBJ2-1; maybe TRBD1 (7 bases). This CDR3 contains 15 residues. V was shortened by 1 base and J by 4 bases, with 11 bases between the two germline ends. Looked up from germline, CDR1 is SEHNR and CDR2 is FQNEAQ (reference sequence).

A few counts support this clone. The CDR3: CAGVGFGSRNTEAFF. In DNA form, the CDR3 reads TGTGCCGGGGTAGGCTTTGGCAGTAGGAACACTGAAGCTTTCTTT. The chain joins TRBV30 to TRBJ1-1; D is unresolved. V lost 8 bases to trimming and J lost 1 base, with 20 bases between them. This CDR3 comprises 15 residues. In germline, CDR1 is GTSNPN, CDR2 SVGIG (reference sequence).

V and J are TRBV30 and TRBJ1-6, with TRBD1 identical over 11 bases. Germline V gene data show CDR1 as GTSNPN and CDR2 as SVGIG (reference sequence). CDR3 length: 13 amino acids. The CDR3 region is CATGTGGNSPLHF. The CDR3 DNA follows: TGTGCTACCGGGACAGGGGGAAATTCACCCCTCCACTTT.

The V gene is TRBV9, the J gene TRBJ1-4, with 9 bases that match TRBD1. CDR1 is SGDLS and CDR2 is YYNGEE in the germline V gene. The CDR3 spans 15 residues. V gave up 1 base and J gave up 7 bases; unmatched junction bases: 5. The CDR3, as DNA: TGTGCCAGCAGCGTATCACAGGGGGCTGGTGAAAAACTGTTTTTT. The encoded protein is CASSVSQGAGEKLFF.

This clone was observed a single time. The CDR3 spells CASSEGQETQYF. The CDR3 bases are TGTGCCAGCAGCGAGGGGCAAGAGACCCAGTACTTC. V and J are TRBV7-2 and TRBJ2-5, with D perhaps TRBD1 or TRBD2 (5 bases each). V was shortened by 5 bases and J by 2 bases, with 6 bases between the two germline ends. Germline V gives CDR1 SGHTA, CDR2 FQGNSA. This CDR3 has 12 residues.

This clone was observed a few times. V is TRBV30 and J is TRBJ1-4; D is unclear. The CDR3 has 10 amino acids. Germline V CDR1 and CDR2: GTSNPN, SVGIG (reference sequence). Trimming left V 2 bases short and J 8 bases short, with 3 bases between. The CDR3 region has the DNA TGTGCCTGGAGTCGGGAAAAACTGTTTTTT. Translated: CAWSREKLFF. The variable domain in full, with the rest retrieved from reference TRBV30 and TRBJ1-4, is SQTIHQWPATLVQPVGSPLSLECTVEGTSNPNLYWYRQAAGRGLQLLFYSVGIGQISSEVPQNLSASRPQDRQFILSSKKLLLSDSGFYLCAWSREKLFFGSGTQLSVL.

The chain carries TRBV20-1 and TRBJ1-2; D gene ambiguous. The germline V gene encodes CDR1 DFQATT and CDR2 SNEGSKA (reference sequence). CDR3 size: 10 residues. Trimming shortened V by 5 bases and J by 8 bases, and 9 bases separated the two germline ends. The CDR3 spells CSAWVGGYTF. CDR3 sequence (DNA): TGCAGTGCTTGGGTAGGAGGCTACACCTTC.

This rearrangement joins TRBV4-3 to TRBJ2-5, with 9 bases aligning to TRBD2. V shed 2 bases and J 1 base; nucleotides not matched to a gene: 5. The CDR3 is 16 amino acids. CDR1 is LGHNA, CDR2 YSLEER, per germline. The CDR3 coding sequence is TGCGCCAGCAGCCAAAATAGCGGGGGACTCCAAGAGACCCAGTACTTC. This sequence encodes CASSQNSGGLQETQYF.

This clone was detected ten times or more. The gene calls are TRBV6-6 and TRBJ1-2; 7 bases align to TRBD1. Germline CDR1 is MNHNY and CDR2 is SVGAGI (reference sequence). This CDR3 spans 12 amino acids. V lost 4 bases, J lost 8 bases, and 4 bases stayed unmatched. CDR3 sequence reads: CASSSYRGGYTF. CDR3 DNA sequence: TGTGCCAGCAGTTCATACAGGGGCGGCTACACCTTC.

This clone occurred a few times. The chain has TRBV19 and TRBJ2-3; 7 bases match TRBD2. Losses at the gene ends were 7 bases for V and 6 bases for J; bases not matched to a gene: 7. The CDR3 is made up of 13 amino acids. Germline lookup yields CDR1 LNHDA and CDR2 SQIVND (reference sequence). In nucleotides, the CDR3 is TGTGCCAGTAAGCAGACTAGCTCCGATACGCAGTATTTT. This gives the protein CASKQTSSDTQYF.

This chain uses TRBV30 with TRBJ1-1, with 8 bases lining up with TRBD1. The germline V gene encodes CDR1 GTSNPN and CDR2 SVGIG (reference sequence). The CDR3 has 14 residues. The trim removed 2 bases at V and 4 bases at J, leaving 6 bases unmatched. Here the CDR3 reads CAWSPRTGRTEAFF. The DNA for the CDR3 is TGTGCCTGGAGTCCTAGGACAGGGCGCACTGAAGCTTTCTTT.

The chain is built from TRBV14 and TRBJ2-7, with TRBD2 matching 10 bases. Looked up from germline, CDR1 is SGHDN and CDR2 is FVKESK. V lost 4 bases, J lost 5 bases, and 8 bases stayed unmatched. The CDR3 has 15 residues. The CDR3 sequence: CASSPQLAGTHEQYF. The CDR3 nucleotides are TGTGCCAGCAGCCCACAACTAGCGGGGACTCACGAGCAGTACTTC.

This clone showed up just a few times. The rearrangement joins TRBV5-1 to TRBJ2-7; 7 bases are a match to TRBD2. Germline assignment: CDR1 SGHRS and CDR2 YFSETQ. This CDR3 has 15 residues. The V segment lost 0 bases and the J segment 6 bases; nucleotides outside the gene matches: 9. The CDR3 reads CASSLGTGGKIEQYF. The CDR3 nucleotides read TGCGCCAGCAGCTTGGGGACGGGAGGTAAGATCGAGCAGTACTTC.

This clone has ten or more counts. J is TRBJ2-3 and V is TRBV6-6; D remains unclear. There are 16 residues in the CDR3. Trimming left V 7 bases short and J 1 base short, with 18 bases between. CDR1 and CDR2 from the germline V gene are MNHNY and SVGAGI (reference sequence). The CDR3 bases are TGTGCCAGCACCCTAAAACTCCGCCGGGGCACAGATACGCAGTATTTT. This codes for CASTLKLRRGTDTQYF.

J is TRBJ1-2 and V is TRBV6-5; D uncertain. Germline V gene sequence: CDR1 MNHEY, CDR2 SVGAGI. Trimming took 8 bases from V and 4 from J, leaving 11 bases between them. This CDR3 is built from 12 residues. CDR3 nucleotide sequence: TGTGCCAGCTTCTCAGCAGCCTATGGCTACACCTTC. Translation gives CASFSAAYGYTF.

This clone was seen a few times. The chain joins TRBV12-5 to TRBJ2-1; D call uncertain. V was pared by 3 bases and J by 8 bases, with 5 bases between. This CDR3 contains 11 residues. The germline CDR1 and CDR2 sequences are LGHNT and FRNRAP. The CDR3 loop reads CASGFEDEQFF. The CDR3 nucleotides read TGTGCTAGTGGTTTTGAGGATGAGCAGTTCTTC. Together with reference TRBV12-5 and TRBJ2-1, the CDR3 gives the full variable domain: DARVTQTPRHKVTEMGQEVTMRCQPILGHNTVFWYRQTMMQGLELLAYFRNRAPLDDSGMPKDRFSAEMPDATLATLKIQPSEPRDSAVYFCASGFEDEQFFGPGTRLTVL.

V usage is TRBV10-3 and J usage is TRBJ1-6, with D uncertain. This CDR3 contains 13 residues. Germline lookup yields CDR1 ENHRY and CDR2 SYGVKD. V was shortened by 0 bases and J by 10 bases, with 7 bases between the two germline ends. The CDR3 loop is CAISESTSSPLHF. The CDR3 bases are TGTGCCATCAGTGAGTCCACGAGCTCACCCCTCCACTTT.